The following is a TCR beta chain sequence with its context. This sample was included in a study of blood T cell repertoires in COVID-19. In the study overall: The United States, Italy and Spain provided the acute and convalescent COVID-19 samples. In each case, the material was cDNA or gDNA derived from T cells, B-cell-depleted T cells, or PBMCs.

In the authors' methods: Using reference gene primer amplification, nucleated cell counts were estimated. The data were produced by immunoSEQ multiplex PCR, yet TCRdb's version contains in-frame clones alone and is incomplete. V and J calls and clone size are given by that table; D and trimming were obtained from the DNA. This sample has over 200,000 clones, with around 88% found just once. Germline CDR1 GTSNPN, CDR2 SVGIG (reference sequence). V dropped 5 bases and J dropped 0; count of bases not matched to a gene: 17. The CDR3 covers 19 residues. This chain connects TRBV30 to TRBJ1-3, with 9 bases lining up with TRBD1. Sequenced sample: peripheral blood. This sequence was found in a woman aged 50 to 60 with acute or convalescent COVID-19. This CDR3 reads CAWVPWTGAFVDSGNTIYF. In DNA, the CDR3 is TGTGCCTGGGTCCCTTGGACAGGGGCCTTCGTAGACTCTGGAAACACCATATATTTT.